These T cell receptor beta chains were read from a single sample in a study of CD8+ T cells in alopecia areata. TCRdb keeps only in-frame clones here, not all; method: immunoSEQ multiplex PCR. The sample includes 150,000 or so clones, approximately 50% of them seen just once. The source material was CD4+ T cells sorted from blood. The receptors originated from a human donor with alopecia areata. Both conserved end residues are part of each CDR3. The D gene is left open where the match is weak. Clone sizes are given selectively: once, few, many, or a class where the clone is expanded.

TRBJ1-1 | . | TRBV29-1 | . | TGCAGCGTTGAATATCTGCTGGGAGGCGCGAACACTGAAGCTTTCTTT | CSVEYLLGGANTEAFF
TRBJ2-7 | . | TRBV2 | few | TGTGCCAGCAGTGATCCGGGCGGTCTCTCCTACGAGCAGTACTTC | CASSDPGGLSYEQYF
TRBJ2-7 | TRBD2 | TRBV13 | few | TGTGCCAGCAGCTCGCGGACTAGCGGGAGGCTGGGAGAGCAGTACTTC | CASSSRTSGRLGEQYF
TRBJ2-1 | . | TRBV9 | . | TGTGCCAGCAGCTCGAGGCCCGAAAATGAGCAGTTCTTC | CASSSRPENEQFF
TRBJ2-2 | . | TRBV5-6 | . | TGTGCCAGCAGCTTACCTCCCGGACTCACCGGGGAGCTGTTTTTT | CASSLPPGLTGELFF
TRBJ1-1 | . | TRBV29-1 | . | TGCAGCGTTGAAGTGGGGGGGAACACTGAAGCTTTCTTT | CSVEVGGNTEAFF
TRBJ2-6 | . | TRBV5-1 | . | TGCGCCAGCAGGCCTTCCTCTGGGGCCAACGTCCTGACTTTC | CASRPSSGANVLTF
TRBJ1-2 | . | TRBV5-1 | . | TGCGCCAGCAGCTTTTTGGGGACATCTGGCTACACCTTC | CASSFLGTSGYTF
TRBJ2-7 | TRBD1 | TRBV27 | . | TGTGCCAGCTCTGGACAGGGCTACGAGCAGTACTTC | CASSGQGYEQYF
TRBJ2-1 | TRBD2 | TRBV27 | . | TGTGCCAGCAGTGCCGGGACTAGCGGGTACAATGAGCAGTTCTTC | CASSAGTSGYNEQFF
TRBJ2-7 | . | TRBV7-8 | . | TGTGCCAGCAGGTTGGGCCCGAACCCTAGCGTGTACGAGCAGTACTTC | CASRLGPNPSVYEQYF
TRBJ1-5 | . | TRBV4-1 | . | TGCGCCAGCAGCTCGGACAGCCAACGCCAGCCCCAGCATTTT | CASSSDSQRQPQHF
TRBJ1-1 | . | TRBV19 | few | TGTGCCAGTAGTATAGGGGCTAGAGACACTGAAGCTTTCTTT | CASSIGARDTEAFF
TRBJ2-5 | TRBD1 | TRBV10-3 | . | TGTGCCATCAGTGCTTTGGGACAGGGCATGCCCCAGTACTTC | CAISALGQGMPQYF
TRBJ2-7 | TRBD1 | TRBV6-6 | . | TGTGCCAGCAGTTTGTCGACAGGGAGTTCCTACGAGCAGTACTTC | CASSLSTGSSYEQYF
TRBJ2-3 | . | TRBV29-1 | . | TGCAGCGTTGAACTAGCGACAGATACGCAGTATTTT | CSVELATDTQYF
TRBJ1-1 | . | TRBV5-1 | . | TGCGCCAGCAGCAGTAACATGTACACTGAAGCTTTCTTT | CASSSNMYTEAFF
TRBJ2-1 | TRBD2 | TRBV30 | . | TGTGCCTGGAGTCGGCTAGCGGGAGGCAATGAGCAGTTCTTC | CAWSRLAGGNEQFF
TRBJ1-5 | TRBD1 | TRBV5-8 | few | TGTGCCAGCAGCTCCGGGACAGGGGGTGATCAGCCCCAGCATTTT | CASSSGTGGDQPQHF
TRBJ2-3 | . | TRBV29-1 | . | TGCAGCGTTACCCCCGCCAGGGACAAAGAGGGCACAGATACGCAGTATTTT | CSVTPARDKEGTDTQYF
TRBJ2-5 | TRBD2 | TRBV9 | . | TGTGCCAGCAGCGCACGGACTAGTGATGAGACCCAGTACTTC | CASSARTSDETQYF
TRBJ1-5 | TRBD1 | TRBV27 | . | TGTGCCAGCAGCCTCAGGGGGGGCAATCAGCCCCAGCATTTT | CASSLRGGNQPQHF
TRBJ2-5 | TRBD2 | TRBV29-1 | . | TGCAGCGTCCCTACCACTAGCGGGAGGGTGGAGACCCAGTACTTC | CSVPTTSGRVETQYF
TRBJ2-7 | . | TRBV4-1 | . | TGCGCCAGCAGCCATCCCGATAGCTGGAGCTCCTACGAGCAGTACTTC | CASSHPDSWSSYEQYF
TRBJ2-1 | . | TRBV29-1 | . | TGCAGCGGGGCCCAGGGTGACGAGCAGTTCTTC | CSGAQGDEQFF
TRBJ2-4 | . | TRBV10-3 | few | TGTGCCATCGGCCGGGACGGAGGGTCGAACATTCAGTACTTC | CAIGRDGGSNIQYF
TRBJ1-1 | . | TRBV9 | . | TGTGCCAGCAGCGTAGGCCCGGGGAACACTGAAGCTTTCTTT | CASSVGPGNTEAFF
TRBJ1-5 | . | TRBV30 | . | TGTGCCTGGAGTCGGGATAAACAGGGACATAGCAATCAGCCCCAGCATTTT | CAWSRDKQGHSNQPQHF
TRBJ2-7 | . | TRBV5-1 | few | TGCGCCAGCAGCTCTAGACTGGGCTACGAGCAGTACTTC | CASSSRLGYEQYF
TRBJ1-3 | . | TRBV30 | . | TGTGCCTGGAGCCCAGGGGACTCTGGAAACACCATATATTTT | CAWSPGDSGNTIYF
TRBJ2-5 | . | TRBV15 | few | TGTGCCACCAGCAGTTTTGGGGAGACCCAGTACTTC | CATSSFGETQYF
TRBJ2-2 | . | TRBV19 | few | TGTGCCAGTAGTGCCCGGGGAGCGATTCGGGATGACACCGGGGAGCTGTTTTTT | CASSARGAIRDDTGELFF
TRBJ1-1 | . | TRBV29-1 | . | TGCAGCGTTGAAGGTCTGAACACTGAAGCTTTCTTT | CSVEGLNTEAFF
TRBJ2-3 | . | TRBV28 | . | TGTGCCAGCAGTTTATACTCCCATGGTCTCGATACGCAGTATTTT | CASSLYSHGLDTQYF
TRBJ2-4 | . | TRBV7-9 | few | TGTGCCAGCAGCCTGGACCGAAGGAACATTCAGTACTTC | CASSLDRRNIQYF
TRBJ2-2 | TRBD2 | TRBV11-1 | many | TGTGCCAGCAGCGGTGCCACTAGCGGGTACCCGAACACCGGGGAGCTGTTTTTT | CASSGATSGYPNTGELFF
TRBJ2-7 | TRBD2 | TRBV5-1 | . | TGCGCCAGCAGCCTGAGACGTAGCGGGAGGGTCTACGAGCAGTACTTC | CASSLRRSGRVYEQYF
TRBJ2-5 | . | TRBV29-1 | few | TGCAGCGTTTTTCTCTATAGGGAGACCCAGTACTTC | CSVFLYRETQYF
TRBJ1-2 | . | TRBV5-1 | . | TGCGCCAGCAGCCAGACGACAGGATTGGGGATCTATGGCTACACCTTC | CASSQTTGLGIYGYTF
TRBJ2-7 | TRBD2 | TRBV28 | . | TGTGCCAGCAGTTTATTCGCTAGCGGTCTTATTTTCTTC | CASSLFASGLIFF
TRBJ2-7 | TRBD2 | TRBV30 | . | TGTGCCTGGAGAAGCGGGAGCGGGATAGCGGGGGCGTTCTACGAGCAGTACTTC | CAWRSGSGIAGAFYEQYF
TRBJ2-6 | . | TRBV6-1 | . | TGTGCCACCCCTATAAGCTCTGGGGCCAACGTCCTGACTTTC | CATPISSGANVLTF
TRBJ2-1 | TRBD1 | TRBV28 | few | TGTGCCAGTTATCCGGGACAGGTGTCCCATGAGCAGTTCTTC | CASYPGQVSHEQFF
TRBJ2-1 | TRBD2 | TRBV5-1 | . | TGCGCCAGCAGCTTGCCACCACTAGCGGGGGGGAATGAGCAGTTCTTC | CASSLPPLAGGNEQFF
TRBJ2-1 | . | TRBV6-5 | once | TGTGCCAGCAGTTACTCAGGACCGGCGGTCAATGAGCAGTTCTTC | CASSYSGPAVNEQFF
TRBJ1-4 | TRBD1 | TRBV27 | . | TGTGCCAGCGCTGACAGGGATGAAAAACTGTTTTTT | CASADRDEKLFF
TRBJ2-3 | TRBD2 | TRBV2 | few | TGTGCCAGCAGTCCCCGCGGGGGGTCTGGGGCTACGCAGTATTTT | CASSPRGGSGATQYF
TRBJ2-5 | . | TRBV28 | . | TGTGCCACCCACAAAGCAGGGCGTGGAGAGACCCAGTACTTC | CATHKAGRGETQYF
TRBJ2-7 | . | TRBV28 | few | TGTGCCAGCAGGGGACGATCCGAGCAGTACTTC | CASRGRSEQYF
TRBJ2-2 | TRBD1 | TRBV5-1 | . | TGCGCCAGCAGCTTAAGGACAGGGGGCGCCTCCGGGGAGCTGTTTTTT | CASSLRTGGASGELFF
TRBJ1-4 | TRBD1 | TRBV5-1 | . | TGCGCCAGCAGCCGGGGACAGGGGGACGAAAAACTGTTTTTT | CASSRGQGDEKLFF